This TCR beta chain was identified in a study of T cells in localized non-small cell lung cancer. Study observations and caveats: Median detection of top 100 tumor clones in adjacent lung was about 52 clones. Longer overall survival was seen with higher T cell density measured in blood.

CDR1 is SGHNT, CDR2 YYREEE, per germline (reference sequence). Trimming shortened V by 2 bases and J by 5 bases, and 9 bases separated the two germline ends. This CDR3 has 13 residues. Some clones are missing from TCRdb's copy, which holds only in-frame ones; the method was immunoSEQ multiplex PCR. The data contain around 17,000 clones, roughly 91% of them singletons. This clone has more than one count but fewer than ten. Its antigen is still unknown. This specimen was peripheral blood, taken before any cancer treatment. This chain connects TRBV5-4 to TRBJ2-3, with D possibly called TRBD1 or TRBD2 (6 bases each). The clonotype comes from a male donor at least 60 years old with stage II squamous cell lung carcinoma. This CDR3 reads CASSFGGGDTQYF. The CDR3, as DNA: TGTGCCAGCAGCTTCGGAGGGGGAGATACGCAGTATTTT.